This T cell receptor beta chain was retrieved from a study of blood T cell repertoires in COVID-19. Looking at the study overall: Acute and convalescent COVID-19 samples came from the United States, Italy and Spain.

Method: immunoSEQ multiplex PCR; TCRdb's copy keeps in-frame clones and lacks some. Among around 190,000 clones listed, roughly 85% were seen once. This CDR3 contains 18 residues. This receptor was identified in a woman aged 18 to 35 who had recovered from COVID-19. Sequencing was performed on PBMCs or T cells enriched from blood (not recorded which). This chain uses TRBV21-1 with TRBJ2-7; no check of the table's D call, TRBD2, against the DNA was made. TRBV21-1 represents a pseudogene. The CDR3: CASSKDTGLAGGTYEQYF. CDR3 bases: TGTGCCAGCAGCAAAGACACGGGACTAGCGGGAGGCACCTACGAGCAGTACTTC.